The clone carrying this T cell receptor (beta chain) was picked up one time. The target antigen is unknown. The data are from a study of cytomegalovirus exposure and HLA in healthy donors. Study-level findings and limits: TCR sequences were mostly rare, though some public TCRs occurred in many donors. In a later analysis, TCR association rates varied by HLA locus: DRB1 most, HLA-C fewest. CMV serostatus stood as the only immune exposure information on hand.

The CDR3 is made up of 11 amino acids. PCR involved 60 Vbeta and 13 Jbeta primers. Only in-frame clones appear in the TCRdb table, and some are missing; sequencing was by immunoSEQ multiplex PCR. The table shows about 120,000 clones, with roughly 80% occurring only once. It was healthy bone marrow donors who served as donors. The receptor comes from a man aged 60 to 75 in good health and CMV-seropositive. The sample consisted of PBMCs. The rearrangement uses TRBV21-1 and TRBJ2-1; TRBD2, the table's D call, was not compared with the DNA. TRBV21-1 is recorded as a pseudogene. CDR3: CASPYGGGGFF. As DNA, the CDR3 is TGTGCCAGCCCCTACGGCGGGGGGGGGTTCTTC.